Listed below are T cell receptor beta chains from one sample, sequenced in a study of T cells after yellow fever vaccination. MiXCR was run by TCRdb on the 5' RACE reads, yielding one entry per CDR3 protein. Among roughly 310,000 distinct CDR3 sequences, roughly 8.7% were seen once, and the ten largest hold over 15%. The sequencing used PBMCs, collected on the day of the first yellow fever vaccination. Receptor source: a man younger than 30 who received the YFV17D yellow fever vaccine. Each CDR3 is given with its conserved first and last residue. D genes are given only for firm matches.

j_call cdr3_length v_call d_call cdr3_aa
TRBJ2-3 14 TRBV7-9 - CASSFRVITDTQYF
TRBJ2-1 14 TRBV7-9 - CASSPEQRGSEQFF
TRBJ2-5 14 TRBV5-1 - CASSLTEIQETQYF
TRBJ2-3 16 TRBV7-2 TRBD2 CASSVTSGSYTDTQYF
TRBJ1-6 15 TRBV5-6 - CASSWGTPYNSPLHF
TRBJ2-3 13 TRBV7-2 - CASSFLPGDTQYF
TRBJ1-5 14 TRBV7-2 TRBD1 CASSLTGGDQPQHF
TRBJ2-7 15 TRBV3-1 TRBD1 CASSGLRTGHYEQYF
TRBJ2-5 13 TRBV18 - CASSPPGSETQYF
TRBJ1-2 13 TRBV12-3/TRBV12-4 - CASNAGGGYGYTF
TRBJ1-4 14 TRBV5-1 TRBD1 CASSLTGGHEKLFF
TRBJ1-1 14 TRBV4-3 - CASSQAGRGTEAFF
TRBJ2-3 15 TRBV29-1 TRBD2 CSGRTSGGVSDTQYF
TRBJ1-6 15 TRBV7-2 - CASSPGPRGARPLHF
TRBJ1-4 16 TRBV6-2/TRBV6-3 - CASSPGPRETNEKLFF
TRBJ1-2 13 TRBV5-1 TRBD1 CASGDDRGYGHTF
TRBJ1-2 12 TRBV12-3/TRBV12-4 - CASSLSLYGYTF
TRBJ2-3 14 TRBV24-1 - CATSGLASTDTQYF
TRBJ2-2 14 TRBV20-1 - CSARVVQTTGELFF
TRBJ2-2 15 TRBV7-2 - CASTVGPANTGELFF
TRBJ1-1 14 TRBV5-1 TRBD1 CASSLGQGGTEAFF
TRBJ2-3 12 TRBV29-1 - CSGSWGLDTQYF
TRBJ1-2 13 TRBV12-3/TRBV12-4 - CASSFRESHPYTF
TRBJ2-2 18 TRBV19 - CASSMSYGARKNTGELFF
TRBJ2-3 16 TRBV10-3 - CAISESQRVGTDTQYF
TRBJ2-3 15 TRBV12-3/TRBV12-4 TRBD2 CASGRQSGGADTQYF
TRBJ1-4 14 TRBV4-3 - CASSQVIGIEKLFF
TRBJ2-1 13 TRBV6-4 TRBD2 CASSPGTSGGKFF
TRBJ2-7 15 TRBV20-1 - CSALPTGRGTYEQYF
TRBJ2-5 12 TRBV7-2 - CASSPSRETQYF
TRBJ1-5 10 TRBV25-1 - CASSEQPQHF
TRBJ2-2 13 TRBV7-6 - CASGPGLTGELFF
TRBJ1-2 11 TRBV7-3 - CASGQSYGYTF
TRBJ2-5 15 TRBV18 - CASSQSSKYQETQYF
TRBJ1-1 15 TRBV12-3/TRBV12-4 - CASSTLGGLNTEAFF
TRBJ2-7 12 TRBV7-9 TRBD2 CASSAGVLEQYF
TRBJ2-3 12 TRBV29-1 - CSVRGQWDTQYF
TRBJ1-4 12 TRBV12-3/TRBV12-4 TRBD1 CASSLALGQAVF
TRBJ2-2 15 TRBV5-6 TRBD1 CASSLWQGVSGELFF